One sample yielded the 2 T cell receptor beta chains listed below, sequenced in a study of patients and donors after allogeneic stem cell transplantation. TCRdb redid the calling of the RT-PCR reads with MiXCR, one entry per CDR3 protein. The sample includes about 960,000 distinct CDR3 sequences, over 15% of them seen just once. Sequenced input: blood, either unsorted or a sorted T cell fraction (not recorded which). The receptors here all came from a human donor who was either an allogeneic HSCT recipient or a stem cell or donor lymphocyte infusion donor (not recorded which). It is not recorded whose cells these are; they may come from a transplant donor.

The chain combines TRBV6-2 or TRBV6-3 with TRBJ1-5; D gene uncertain. The V gene's germline CDR1 is MNHEY and CDR2 SVGEGT. Between the trimmed V and J ends, which lost 2 bases and 6 bases, there was a span of 11 bases. The CDR3 is made up of 14 amino acids. This CDR3 reads CASSYGGPGQPQHF. The CDR3 DNA reads as TGTGCCAGCAGTTACGGAGGGCCGGGTCAGCCCCAGCATTTT.

In its sample, this clonotype was seen a few times. The chain couples TRBV6-5 to TRBJ2-7, with 9 bases matching TRBD2. This CDR3 comprises 15 residues. After removal of 2 bases from V and 4 bases from J, the junction contained 6 bases not matched to a gene. CDR1 is MNHEY and CDR2 is SVGAGI in the germline V gene. The CDR3 DNA reads TGTGCCAGCAGTTACGCGGTAGCGGGGGCTTACGAGCAGTACTTC. It codes for CASSYAVAGAYEQYF.